This T cell receptor beta chain was captured in a study of T cells after posttransplantation cyclophosphamide. General study findings and limits: Skin or GI-infiltrating T cells shared few TRB sequences with blood.

Busulfan-fludarabine conditioning, marrow transplant, and cyclophosphamide on days +3 and +4 were administered. The CDR3 sequence is 13 residues long. Germline V gene sequence: CDR1 SGDLS, CDR2 YYNGEE. V lost 0 bases and J lost 4, with 7 bases in between. Clones were read by immunoSEQ multiplex PCR, and TCRdb kept only the in-frame ones, dropping some. The sample shows approximately 1,600 clones, roughly 71% of them seen only once. This clone has only one observation. The antigen is not known. The receptor was derived from a female patient in her 60s who received an allogeneic stem cell transplant from a related donor and was CMV-positive. Part of the T cell pool may stem from the graft donor. The sample was CD4+ T cells sorted from blood, taken after allogeneic stem cell transplant with posttransplant cyclophosphamide. V usage is TRBV9 and J usage is TRBJ1-1; D is uncertain. This chain's CDR3 is CASSVGGFTEAFF. In nucleotides, the CDR3 is TGTGCCAGCAGCGTAGGAGGGTTCACTGAAGCTTTCTTT.